What follows are 23 T cell receptor beta chains derived from one specimen sequenced in a study of blood T cell repertoires in COVID-19. Some clones are missing from TCRdb's copy, which holds only in-frame ones; the method was immunoSEQ multiplex PCR. The sample consists of over 150,000 clones, roughly 80% of them appearing once. Input material: peripheral blood. The receptors were gathered from a man older than 75 with acute or convalescent COVID-19.

The chain couples TRBV4-3 to TRBJ1-2, with 11 bases identical to TRBD1. V gave up 3 bases and J gave up 7 bases; unmatched junction bases: 10. The CDR3 sequence is 16 residues long. Germline assignment: CDR1 LGHNA and CDR2 YSLEER. CDR3: CASSHLVGQGASGYTF. DNA of the CDR3: TGCGCCAGCAGCCATCTCGTTGGACAGGGGGCATCTGGCTACACCTTC.

The chain carries TRBV5-1 and TRBJ2-3, with TRBD2 matching over 16 bases. V shed 4 bases and J 4 bases; nucleotides not matched to a gene: 6. The CDR3 runs to 17 residues. CDR1 is SGHRS, CDR2 YFSETQ, per germline. In DNA, the CDR3 is TGCGCCAGCAGCGCTTCCGGGACTAGCGGGGGGGCAGATACGCAGTATTTT. Translation gives CASSASGTSGGADTQYF.

This clone appeared a single time. The chain carries TRBV9 and TRBJ2-5; D perhaps matches TRBD1 (5 bases). Germline values: CDR1 SGDLS, CDR2 YYNGEE. This CDR3 has 14 amino acids. Trimming cost V 0 bases and J 5 bases, with 11 bases left between them. CDR3 nucleotides: TGTGCCAGCAGCGTAGAGGCAGGGCCCGAGACCCAGTACTTC. This encodes CASSVEAGPETQYF.

The chain links TRBV19 to TRBJ2-3, with TRBD2 matching over 8 bases. The CDR3 extends over 16 amino acids. After removal of 3 bases from V and 1 base from J, the junction contained 6 bases not matched to a gene. Germline assignment: CDR1 LNHDA and CDR2 SQIVND (reference sequence). In nucleotides, the CDR3 is TGTGCCAGTAGTATCGGGGGGGGGCGCGGCACAGATACGCAGTATTTT. Protein sequence: CASSIGGGRGTDTQYF.

V gene TRBV19 combines with J gene TRBJ2-1; 8 nucleotides line up with TRBD2. CDR1 and CDR2 (germline): LNHDA, SQIVND (reference sequence). Unmatched junction bases numbered 11, after V lost 5 bases and J lost 8 bases. CDR3 size: 15 residues. The CDR3 loop reads CASSLSGARIDEQFF. DNA of the CDR3: TGTGCCAGTAGTCTTAGCGGGGCGCGGATCGATGAGCAGTTCTTC.

V usage is TRBV12-5 and J usage is TRBJ2-3; 7 positions agree with TRBD2. The CDR3 is made up of 12 amino acids. The J segment lost 8 bases and the V segment lost 5 bases, leaving 4 bases of the junction unmatched. Germline V gene data show CDR1 as LGHNT and CDR2 as FRNRAP. The CDR3 reads CASGASGGTQYF. CDR3 in DNA: TGTGCTAGTGGTGCTTCGGGGGGTACGCAGTATTTT.

This clone has a single count. The V gene is TRBV30, the J gene TRBJ1-1, with 9 bases fitting TRBD1. From germline, CDR1 is GTSNPN and CDR2 SVGIG (reference sequence). The CDR3 is 14 residues long. V shed 0 bases and J 4 bases; nucleotides not matched to a gene: 3. In DNA, the CDR3 is TGTGCCTGGAGTGTTTGGACAGGGGCCACTGAAGCTTTCTTT. It specifies CAWSVWTGATEAFF.

This clone was recorded a few times. This chain joins TRBV7-9 and TRBJ2-2; TRBD1 matches 10 bases. Germline loops: CDR1 SEHNR, CDR2 FQNEAQ (reference sequence). V lost 3 bases, J lost 3 bases, and 1 base stayed unmatched. This CDR3 has 15 amino acids. CDR3 in amino acids: CASSFGQGDTGELFF. DNA for the CDR3: TGTGCCAGCAGCTTCGGACAGGGGGACACCGGGGAGCTGTTTTTT.

This chain uses TRBV11-2 with TRBJ1-3; D is possibly TRBD1 (6 bases). The V gene's germline CDR1 is SGHAT and CDR2 FQNNGV. Between the trimmed V and J ends, which lost 0 bases and 12 bases, there was a span of 12 bases. This CDR3 region has 13 residues. The CDR3 DNA reads as TGTGCCAGCAGCTTAGACAGGGGTCGAATCATATATTTT. This gives the protein CASSLDRGRIIYF.

This clone was recorded a few times. V and J are TRBV19 and TRBJ2-1, with D perhaps TRBD1 (5 bases). The ends were cut back, 2 bases at V and 7 bases at J, with 9 bases in the middle. The germline gives CDR1 LNHDA, CDR2 SQIVND (reference sequence). There are 13 residues in the CDR3. The CDR3 DNA reads TGTGCCAGTAGTATATCAGGGTTGAATGAGCAGTTCTTC. The encoded protein is CASSISGLNEQFF.

There are a few counts of this clone. The chain is built from TRBV18 and TRBJ1-2; D is perhaps TRBD1 (6 bases). Germline CDR1 KGHSH, CDR2 LQKENI. Trimming took off 6 bases at V and 7 bases at J, with 18 bases between the two ends. There are 14 residues in the CDR3. CDR3 bases: TGTGCCAGCTCGCTAGACGGGACATTAGGTGGCTACACCTTC. Protein sequence: CASSLDGTLGGYTF.

The rearrangement links TRBV5-1 to TRBJ1-1; D uncertain. The V end lost 0 bases, the J end lost 1 base, and 7 bases lay between the germline ends. Germline CDR1 SGHRS, CDR2 YFSETQ. This CDR3 region has 14 residues. This chain's CDR3 is CASSLALSNTEAFF. CDR3 DNA sequence: TGCGCCAGCAGCTTGGCCCTTTCGAACACTGAAGCTTTCTTT.

This chain joins TRBV7-2 and TRBJ1-5, with 7 bases aligning to TRBD1. This CDR3 comprises 15 residues. V dropped 5 bases and J dropped 11; count of bases not matched to a gene: 15. Germline values: CDR1 SGHTA, CDR2 FQGNSA. In DNA form, the CDR3 reads TGTGCCAGCAGCAGGGGGCGGGGAGCTGGAGGGACCCAGCATTTT. This encodes CASSRGRGAGGTQHF.

This chain uses TRBV5-4 with TRBJ2-3, with 11 bases aligning to TRBD1. Germline-derived CDR1 and CDR2 are SGHNT and YYREEE (reference sequence). The length of the CDR3 is 15 residues. Losses at the gene ends were 0 bases for V and 10 bases for J; bases not matched to a gene: 7. The CDR3 loop is CASSLAGTGGQAQYF. The CDR3 DNA sequence: TGTGCCAGCAGCTTGGCAGGGACAGGGGGTCAAGCGCAGTATTTT.

The V and J genes are TRBV24-1 and TRBJ1-5, with unresolved D. CDR1 is KGHDR, CDR2 SFDVKD, per germline. V lost 4 bases, J lost 6 bases, and 12 bases lay in between. This CDR3 is 14 amino acids long. CDR3 nucleotide sequence: TGTGCCACCAGTGAATCGTGGGCAGGTCAGCCCCAGCATTTT. It encodes CATSESWAGQPQHF.

The chain joins TRBV11-2 to TRBJ2-2; 9 nucleotides line up with TRBD1. Per the germline V gene, CDR1 is SGHAT and CDR2 is FQNNGV. With V trimmed by 8 bases and J by 6 bases, 7 bases remained unmatched. This CDR3 has 14 amino acids. The CDR3 DNA follows: TGTGCCAGCCGTCGGACAGGGGCCGCCGGGGAGCTGTTTTTT. Amino acid sequence: CASRRTGAAGELFF.

The sample holds one count of this clone. V is TRBV6-2 or TRBV6-3 and J is TRBJ1-5, with D hard to call. The V and J ends lost 0 bases and 6 bases respectively, with 9 bases between them. The germline gives CDR1 MNHEY, CDR2 SVGEGT. This CDR3 has 14 residues. CDR3 region: CASSYSDSFQPQHF. The CDR3 DNA sequence: TGTGCCAGCAGTTACTCGGACTCATTTCAGCCCCAGCATTTT.

The genes are TRBV14 and TRBJ2-6, with unresolved D. Germline CDR1 and CDR2: SGHDN and FVKESK. Trimming took 0 bases from V and 0 from J, leaving 6 bases between them. The length of the CDR3 is 16 residues. The CDR3 region has the DNA TGTGCCAGCAGCCAAGATAGGAGCTCTGGGGCCAACGTCCTGACTTTC. Translated: CASSQDRSSGANVLTF.

This clone showed up just once. The V call is TRBV19, the J call TRBJ1-6, with 7 bases matching TRBD1. The germline gives CDR1 LNHDA, CDR2 SQIVND (reference sequence). The V and J ends lost 6 bases and 6 bases, in that order; junction bases with no gene match: 11. The CDR3 spans 16 residues. This CDR3 reads CASSREMTGRNSPLHF. The DNA of the CDR3 is TGTGCCAGTAGCCGAGAAATGACAGGGCGTAATTCACCCCTCCACTTT.

The J gene is TRBJ1-2, the V gene TRBV6-5; the D is unclear. Germline V gene lookup returns CDR1 MNHEY and CDR2 SVGAGI. Trimming stripped 2 bases from V and 8 bases from J, with 12 bases between. This CDR3 has 13 amino acids. The CDR3 spells CASSYGLSGGYTF. CDR3 coding DNA: TGTGCCAGCAGTTACGGCCTCTCGGGGGGCTACACCTTC.

The sample holds a few counts of this clone. The rearrangement uses TRBV24-1 and TRBJ1-5, with D maybe TRBD1 (5 bases). This CDR3 is 16 amino acids long. V lost 10 bases and J lost 1, with 19 bases in between. Looked up from germline, CDR1 is KGHDR and CDR2 is SFDVKD. Here the CDR3 DNA reads TGTGCCACTCAGTCGGGGACGGCGGGGAGCAATCAGCCCCAGCATTTT. It codes for CATQSGTAGSNQPQHF.

This chain links TRBV5-1 with TRBJ1-4; 7 bases line up with TRBD1. The CDR3 is 16 residues long. The V and J ends lost 4 bases and 4 bases, in that order; junction bases with no gene match: 10. Germline loops: CDR1 SGHRS, CDR2 YFSETQ. CDR3 nucleotide sequence: TGCGCCAGCAGCGCCGGGACAGTAGAATTTAATGAAAAACTGTTTTTT. Translation: CASSAGTVEFNEKLFF.

This chain uses TRBV3-1 (or the pseudogene TRBV3-2) with TRBJ2-1, with a possible D match to TRBD1 (5 bases). CDR1 is LGHDT and CDR2 is YNNKEL in the germline V gene (reference sequence). CDR3 length: 11 residues. V lost 6 bases to trimming and J lost 8 bases, with 8 bases between them. For the CDR3, the DNA is TGTGCCAGCAGAACAGGACATGAGCAGTTCTTC. It specifies CASRTGHEQFF.